Sequencing of this T cell receptor beta chain was carried out in a study of Graves' ophthalmopathy and Graves' hyperthyroidism. Clinical symptoms, serum thyroxine, TRAb, thyroid ultrasound and orbital computed tomography formed the basis of diagnosis. This clonotype has ten or more counts. The TCR beta CDR3 regions underwent amplification from RNA transcripts. HTBI primers served in a first-round RT-PCR, which a second-round multiplex PCR followed. TCRdb called the multiplex PCR reads again in MiXCR, with one record for every CDR3 protein. The table lists 150,000 or so distinct CDR3 sequences, more than 30% of them singletons. Trimming pared 3 bases from V and 5 bases from J, leaving 10 bases between. The CDR3 is 13 residues long. The germline V gene has CDR1 LNHDA and CDR2 SQIVND (reference sequence).

The gene calls are TRBV19 and TRBJ1-1; TRBD1 is a possible D gene (5 bases). This clonotype was obtained from a woman in her thirties or forties with Graves' ophthalmopathy. The sample taken for sequencing was peripheral blood. For the CDR3, the DNA is TGTGCCAGTAGTATGTACGGGGGGACTGAAGCTTTCTTT. Residues: CASSMYGGTEAFF.